This T cell receptor (beta chain) derives from a study of control samples from healthy donors and cancer patients. Profiled with immunoSEQ multiplex PCR; TCRdb holds only in-frame clones, not every one. This sample carries fewer than 120,000 clones, 85% to 90% of them seen once, and the ten largest clones take around 3.9%. The receptor comes from a woman in her sixties with lung cancer. The source material was PBMCs.

The CDR3 reads CASSLGLGVGDSPLHF. As DNA, the CDR3 is TGTGCCAGCAGCTTGGGATTGGGGGTTGGAGATTCACCCCTCCACTTT. The chain links TRBV5-5 to TRBJ1-6, with TRBD1 as a possible D gene (5 bases). Germline CDR1 SGHKS, CDR2 YYEKEE (reference sequence). CDR3 length: 16 residues. Trimming left V 0 bases short and J 8 bases short, with 15 bases between. Using reference TRBV5-5 and TRBJ1-6 for the parts outside the CDR3, the full variable domain is DAGVTQSPTHLIKTRGQQVTLRCSPISGHKSVSWYQQVLGQGPQFIFQYYEKEERGRGNFPDRFSARQFPNYSSELNVNALLLGDSALYLCASSLGLGVGDSPLHFGNGTRLTVT.